Here is one T cell receptor beta chain with its context. The data originate from a study of T cell responses to AZD1222 COVID-19 vaccine. TCRdb's copy holds only in-frame clones and misses some; the assay was immunoSEQ multiplex PCR. The sample yields 100,000 to 150,000 clones, 92% seen once. Trimming took 3 bases from V and 5 from J, leaving 11 bases between them. The length of the CDR3 is 15 residues. Per germline, CDR1 MGHDK and CDR2 SYGVNS. Specimen: peripheral blood, collected on day 0 of AZD1222 vaccination. The chain has TRBV25-1 and TRBJ1-6, with a possible D match to TRBD1 (5 bases). The sequence came from an adult in good health. The DNA of the CDR3 is TGTGCCAGCAGTGACCCGGGACTGCATAATTCACCCCTCCACTTT. Protein sequence: CASSDPGLHNSPLHF.